Reported below is one T cell receptor beta chain. Germline CDR1 is SGHRS and CDR2 is YFSETQ. V gave up 0 bases and J gave up 1 base, with 8 bases separating them. The CDR3 loop spans 15 amino acids. This specimen belongs to a study of blood T cell repertoires in COVID-19. On the study more broadly: PBMCs, B-cell-depleted T cells, or T cells provided the cDNA or gDNA that made up the material.

Original processing methods: How many nucleated cells were present was estimated from reference gene primer amplification. TCRdb's copy holds only in-frame clones and misses some; the assay was immunoSEQ multiplex PCR. The DNA gave D and trimming, while V, J and clone size come from that table. The table lists fewer than 150,000 clones, 75% to 90% of them singletons. The chain is built from TRBV5-1 and TRBJ2-1; possible D gene TRBD1, 5 bases. This TCR was sampled from a human donor in a cohort sampled during active COVID-19. Sequences were obtained from peripheral blood. This CDR3 reads CASSLEGISYNEQFF. The CDR3 DNA is TGCGCCAGCAGCTTGGAGGGGATTTCCTACAATGAGCAGTTCTTC. The full variable domain, its missing parts supplied by reference TRBV5-1 and TRBJ2-1, is KAGVTQTPRYLIKTRGQQVTLSCSPISGHRSVSWYQQTPGQGLQFLFEYFSETQRNKGNFPGRFSGRQFSNSRSEMNVSTLELGDSALYLCASSLEGISYNEQFFGPGTRLTVL.